This is a list of T cell receptor beta chains from one sample in a study of cytomegalovirus exposure and HLA in healthy donors. The assay was immunoSEQ multiplex PCR, and TCRdb's table has in-frame clones only and misses some. The table has 150,000 to 160,000 clones, 70% to 90% seen once. Sequenced: PBMCs. These receptors were obtained from a woman aged 40 to 49 in good health and CMV-seropositive. CDR3s include the opening cysteine and the closing phenylalanine or tryptophan. Fields, in order: J gene, clone size, V gene, D gene, CDR3 DNA, CDR3 protein. D genes are given only for firm matches. Clone size appears in some rows only: once, few, many, or a class for an expanded clone.

TRBJ2-1	.	TRBV21-1	.	TGTGCCAGCAGCAAAGTCCCTCTCAGTTGCAATGAGCAGTTCTTC	CASSKVPLSCNEQFF
TRBJ2-5	.	TRBV4-1	.	TGCGCCAGCAGCCGACTGATCCAAGAGACCCAGTACTTC	CASSRLIQETQYF
TRBJ1-2	.	TRBV28	.	TGTGCCAGCAGTTCGAGCCTGCCCACAGGGCGATATGGCTACACCTTC	CASSSSLPTGRYGYTF
TRBJ2-1	.	TRBV7-3	TRBD2	TGTGCCAGCGCTGTGGGACTAGCGAATAATGAGCAGTTCTTC	CASAVGLANNEQFF
TRBJ1-1	.	TRBV28	.	TGTGCCAGCAGAACATCGACTTGGGAAGCTTTCTTT	CASRTSTWEAFF
TRBJ2-5	.	TRBV30	TRBD2	TGTGCCTTAGGACTAGCGGGACCTAAGTACTTC	CALGLAGPKYF
TRBJ1-2	.	TRBV30	.	TGTGCCTGGAGTGTACGAGGGAGAGGTGGCTACACCTTC	CAWSVRGRGGYTF
TRBJ2-1	.	TRBV25-1	.	TGTGCCAGCAGTGACAGGGGAGGGACACACAATGAGCAGTTCTTC	CASSDRGGTHNEQFF
TRBJ2-7	.	TRBV19	.	TGTGCCAGTAGTATAGAACCCGCGGGGATTTACGAGCAGTACTTC	CASSIEPAGIYEQYF
TRBJ1-2	.	TRBV6-6	.	TGTGCCAGCAGTTACTCTCAGAACTATGGCTACACCTTC	CASSYSQNYGYTF
TRBJ2-1	.	TRBV7-8	TRBD2	TGTGCCAGCAGCAGGGGGATTCTAGCGGGAGGGATTTCCTACAATGAGCAGTTCTTC	CASSRGILAGGISYNEQFF
TRBJ2-2	.	TRBV11-3	TRBD1	TGTGCCAGCAGCCTCACGGCCGGGACAGGGGGAACCGGGGAGCTGTTTTTT	CASSLTAGTGGTGELFF
TRBJ1-1	once	TRBV9	TRBD1	TGTGCCAGCAGCGTAGGTTGGACAGGTCGGACTGAAGCTTTCTTT	CASSVGWTGRTEAFF
TRBJ2-3	.	TRBV12-5	TRBD2	TGTGCTAGTGGTTTGGTCGGGGCGGGGGATAGGCCAGATACGCAGTATTTT	CASGLVGAGDRPDTQYF
TRBJ2-2	.	TRBV7-9	TRBD2	TGTGCCACCGACTCTAGCGGGAGGACCGGGGAGCTGTTTTTT	CATDSSGRTGELFF
TRBJ2-2	.	TRBV9	TRBD2	TGTGCCAGCACGCCGGGACTAGAGGGCACCGGGGAGCTGTTTTTT	CASTPGLEGTGELFF
TRBJ1-1	.	TRBV19	.	TGTGCCGTCATCACGCGGAGGGGAGGAACACGCCCTGAAGCTTTCTTT	CAVITRRGGTRPEAFF
TRBJ2-1	.	TRBV9	TRBD2	TGTGCCAGCAGCGAAGCGGGACTAGCGAATGAGCAGTTCTTC	CASSEAGLANEQFF
TRBJ2-1	.	TRBV10-3	TRBD2	TGTGCCATCAGTGAGTTAGCGGGAGGTTCTCGGGAGTTCTTC	CAISELAGGSREFF
TRBJ2-1	.	TRBV27	TRBD1	TGTGCCAGCAGATTGGGACAGCCTTACAATGAGCAGTTCTTC	CASRLGQPYNEQFF
TRBJ2-1	few	TRBV7-8	.	TGTGCCAGCAGCCTAAGGGCGCAGGGCTACAATGAGCAGTTCTTC	CASSLRAQGYNEQFF
TRBJ1-1	.	TRBV7-2	.	TGTGCCAGCAGCGACCTTCCGGGACAATTTTCTGAAGCTTTCTTT	CASSDLPGQFSEAFF
TRBJ1-2	once	TRBV27	.	TGTGCCAGCGGGCGCTCACAGGGTTTAACGGCCTATGGCTACACCTTC	CASGRSQGLTAYGYTF
TRBJ1-1	.	TRBV7-2	TRBD1	TGTGCCAGCAGCTTATCAGGGGGAGCATTTGAAGCTTTCTTT	CASSLSGGAFEAFF
TRBJ2-7	.	TRBV13	TRBD2	TGTGCCAGCAGCTTGGGACTAGCGGGAGGATGGGAGCAGTACTTC	CASSLGLAGGWEQYF
TRBJ2-2	.	TRBV5-5	TRBD1	TGTGCCAGCAGCTCGGGACAGGGGCCCAACACCGGGGAGCTGTTTTTT	CASSSGQGPNTGELFF
TRBJ2-3	.	TRBV5-1	.	TGCGCCAGCAGCCCCCTCTGGGGCAGGGGTACGCAGTATTTT	CASSPLWGRGTQYF
TRBJ1-1	once	TRBV6-4	.	TGTGCCAGCAGTGAGGTGGCGAACACTGAAGCTTTCTTT	CASSEVANTEAFF
TRBJ1-2	.	TRBV18	.	TGTGCCAGCTCACCACTCGACTCGAACTATGGCTACACCTTC	CASSPLDSNYGYTF
TRBJ1-2	.	TRBV6-5	.	TGTGCCAGCAGTTCTGGGACACAAGGCTACACCTTC	CASSSGTQGYTF
TRBJ1-4	few	TRBV6-1	.	TGTGCCAGCTCGCGGACAGCAAATGAAAAACTGTTTTTT	CASSRTANEKLFF
TRBJ2-2	.	TRBV11-2	.	TGTGCCAGCAGCTCCTTCGAGAGCGCGGGGGAGCTGTTTTTT	CASSSFESAGELFF
TRBJ1-2	once	TRBV7-6	TRBD1	TGTGCCAGCAGCTTAGGTCTTACAGGGGGCGGGGATTACACCTTC	CASSLGLTGGGDYTF
TRBJ2-5	.	TRBV25-1	.	TGTGCCAGCAGTGAAGGAGCAGGGGAAGAGACCCAGTACTTC	CASSEGAGEETQYF
TRBJ2-7	.	TRBV9	TRBD2	TGTGCCAGCAGCCCAGCGGGAGGGCATAGCGAGCAGTACTTC	CASSPAGGHSEQYF
TRBJ1-1	.	TRBV2	.	TGTGCCAGCAGTGACCAGAGGCAGGGCAGGTCTGAAGCTTTCTTT	CASSDQRQGRSEAFF
TRBJ1-2	.	TRBV19	TRBD1	TGTGCCAGCAGAGGACAGGGCGGGGACTATGGCTACACCTTC	CASRGQGGDYGYTF
TRBJ1-4	.	TRBV6-7	.	TGTGCCAGCAGTTACTATGGCGGTGGGGAAAAACTGTTTTTT	CASSYYGGGEKLFF
TRBJ1-4	.	TRBV7-9	.	TGTGCCAGCAGCCTCGCGGGGGGGGCTAATGAAAAACTGTTTTTT	CASSLAGGANEKLFF
TRBJ1-1	.	TRBV6-5	.	TGTGCCAGCAGCCGGCGAGGGAACACTGAAGCTTTCTTT	CASSRRGNTEAFF
TRBJ2-7	.	TRBV5-1	.	TGCGCCAGCAGCTTAGCCCACTCCTACGAGCAGTACTTC	CASSLAHSYEQYF
TRBJ1-1	.	TRBV10-3	.	TGTGCCATCAGTGAGTATGAGGGTGAAGCTTTCTTT	CAISEYEGEAFF
TRBJ2-3	.	TRBV12-5	TRBD1	TGTGCTAGTGGGACAGGGTTTGCTAGCACAGATACGCAGTATTTT	CASGTGFASTDTQYF
TRBJ2-2	.	TRBV11-2	TRBD1	TGTGCCAGCAGCTCATTGACAGGGGCGAACACCGGGGAGCTGTTTTTT	CASSSLTGANTGELFF
TRBJ1-2	once	TRBV18	.	TGTGCCAGCTCACCCCCGGGTCCGACGGGCTACACCTTC	CASSPPGPTGYTF
TRBJ2-7	once	TRBV2	TRBD1	TGTGCCAGCAGCCAACAGGGGAGTGGGTCCTACGAGCAGTACTTC	CASSQQGSGSYEQYF
TRBJ1-3	once	TRBV30	TRBD1	TGTGCCTGGAGTAACGACGACAGGGGCTCTGGAAACACCATATATTTT	CAWSNDDRGSGNTIYF
TRBJ1-5	.	TRBV30	.	TGTGCCTGGACAACGGGCAATCAGCCCCAGCATTTT	CAWTTGNQPQHF
TRBJ2-7	.	TRBV7-9	TRBD1	TGTGCCAGCAGCCTCGGGACAGGGGGTCCATTCGAGCAGTACTTC	CASSLGTGGPFEQYF